This T cell receptor beta chain is drawn from a study of regulatory T cells in long-lasting Graves disease. The authors built TCR beta libraries using iRepertoire HTBI primers and Arm-PCR of CDR3 regions. TCRdb reprocessed the multiplex PCR reads via MiXCR and lists one record per CDR3 protein. The sample records roughly 420,000 distinct CDR3 sequences, less than 20% being singletons. General study findings and limits: It was possible that the small sample size reduced accuracy. There were preferences for TRBV28, TRBJ1-2 and TRBJ2-5 in persistent disease.

This clonotype has ten or more counts. Its antigen remains unknown. V was cut by 5 bases and J by 9 bases, with 14 bases left in between. The CDR3 totals 13 residues. Germline values: CDR1 MNHNS, CDR2 SASEGT. Time point denoted: newly diagnosed GD, antithyroid drugs for less than 3 months. RNA extracted from PBMCs served as the sequencing template. Graves' disease diagnosis relied on American Thyroid Association guidelines. The specimen was peripheral blood mononuclear cells (PBMCs), collected at new diagnosis, from a patient treated with antithyroid drugs. The V gene is TRBV6-1, the J gene TRBJ2-1; no definite D call. This clonotype was sampled from a female donor with Graves disease. As DNA, the CDR3 is TGTGCCAGCAGTAGAAGGGTTTCGGGTGAGCAGTTCTTC. Translating it yields CASSRRVSGEQFF.